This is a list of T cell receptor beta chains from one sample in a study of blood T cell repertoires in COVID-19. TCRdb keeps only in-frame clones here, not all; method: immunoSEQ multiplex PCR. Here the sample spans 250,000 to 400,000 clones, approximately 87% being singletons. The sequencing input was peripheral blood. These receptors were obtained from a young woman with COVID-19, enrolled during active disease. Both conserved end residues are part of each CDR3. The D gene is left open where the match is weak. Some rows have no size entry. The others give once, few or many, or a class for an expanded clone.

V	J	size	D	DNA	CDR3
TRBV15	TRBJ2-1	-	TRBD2	TGTGCCACCAGCAGAGATATAGCGGGAGTTAACAATGAGCAGTTCTTC	CATSRDIAGVNNEQFF
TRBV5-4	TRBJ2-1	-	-	TGTGCCAGCAGCTTGTCCTATGGGGGAGGGGGCAATGAGCAGTTCTTC	CASSLSYGGGGNEQFF
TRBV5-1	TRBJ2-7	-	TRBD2	TGCGCCAGCAGCTTGGGACTAGCGGCAAACTACGAGCAGTACTTC	CASSLGLAANYEQYF
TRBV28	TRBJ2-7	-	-	TGTGCCAGCAGTTTCAGTCCTCCCTACGAGCAGTACTTC	CASSFSPPYEQYF
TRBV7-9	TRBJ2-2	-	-	TGTGCCAGCAGCTTAGAAACGGGACTTTACACCGGGGAGCTGTTTTTT	CASSLETGLYTGELFF
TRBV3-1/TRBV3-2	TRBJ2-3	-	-	TGTGCCAGCAGCCAAGAGCGGCTGGGAGGCACAGATACGCAGTATTTT	CASSQERLGGTDTQYF
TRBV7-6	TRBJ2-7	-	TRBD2	TGTGCCAGCAGCCTAGCGGGAGGCGGCGAGCAGTACTTC	CASSLAGGGEQYF
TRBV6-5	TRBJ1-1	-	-	TGTGCCAGCAATCAGGGGATGAACACTGAAGCTTTCTTT	CASNQGMNTEAFF
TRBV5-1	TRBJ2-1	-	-	TGCGCCAGCAGCCCTGACAGACCTACGATCAATGAGCAGTTCTTC	CASSPDRPTINEQFF
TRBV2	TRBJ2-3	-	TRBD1	TGTGCCAGCAGTTTGGGGACAGCCTGGGGTACAGATACGCAGTATTTT	CASSLGTAWGTDTQYF
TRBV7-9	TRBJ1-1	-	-	TGTGCCAGCAGCTTAGGTGCGGGGATGAACACTGAAGCTTTCTTT	CASSLGAGMNTEAFF
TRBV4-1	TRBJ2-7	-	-	TGCGCCAGCAGCCAAGATGACACATACGAGCAGTACTTC	CASSQDDTYEQYF
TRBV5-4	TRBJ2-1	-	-	TGTGCCAGCAGCTTCACATTGGACAATGAGCAGTTCTTC	CASSFTLDNEQFF
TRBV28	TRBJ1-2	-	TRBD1	TGTGCCACCAGGGGGGAGGCGATCTATGGCTACACCTTC	CATRGEAIYGYTF
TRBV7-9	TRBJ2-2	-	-	TGTGCCAGCAGCCCTCGGGACTTAAACACCGGGGAGCTGTTTTTT	CASSPRDLNTGELFF
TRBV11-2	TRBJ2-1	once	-	TGTGCCAGCAGCTTAGCTTGGGGCCTCCGGTACAATGGGCAGTTCTTC	CASSLAWGLRYNGQFF
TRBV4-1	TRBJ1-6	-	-	TGCGCCAGCAGCCGAGCTTCGGGCTCCTATAATTCACCCCTCCACTTT	CASSRASGSYNSPLHF
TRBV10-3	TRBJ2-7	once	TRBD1	TGTGCCATGTCGACGGGACAGCCAGGCTCCTACGAGCAGTACTTC	CAMSTGQPGSYEQYF
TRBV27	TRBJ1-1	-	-	TGTGCCAGCAGACAACGGGTGAACACTGAAGCTTTCTTT	CASRQRVNTEAFF
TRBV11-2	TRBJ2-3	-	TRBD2	TGTGCCAGCAGCTGGACAATAGCGGGCAGCCAAGGTACGCAGTATTTT	CASSWTIAGSQGTQYF
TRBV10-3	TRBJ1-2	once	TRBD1	TGTGCCATCAGTGAGAAAGAGGGGGCATATGGCTACACCTTC	CAISEKEGAYGYTF
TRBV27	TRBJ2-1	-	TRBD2	TGTGCCAGCAGCACGATAGCGGGAAGCTCCTACAATGAGCAGTTCTTC	CASSTIAGSSYNEQFF
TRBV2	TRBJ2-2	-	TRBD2	TGTGCCAGCCGGCAGGGAGGGACCGGGGAGCTGTTTTTT	CASRQGGTGELFF
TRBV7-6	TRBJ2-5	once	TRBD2	TGTGCCAGCAGCACGGGACTAGCGGGAGCACAAGAGACCCAGTACTTC	CASSTGLAGAQETQYF